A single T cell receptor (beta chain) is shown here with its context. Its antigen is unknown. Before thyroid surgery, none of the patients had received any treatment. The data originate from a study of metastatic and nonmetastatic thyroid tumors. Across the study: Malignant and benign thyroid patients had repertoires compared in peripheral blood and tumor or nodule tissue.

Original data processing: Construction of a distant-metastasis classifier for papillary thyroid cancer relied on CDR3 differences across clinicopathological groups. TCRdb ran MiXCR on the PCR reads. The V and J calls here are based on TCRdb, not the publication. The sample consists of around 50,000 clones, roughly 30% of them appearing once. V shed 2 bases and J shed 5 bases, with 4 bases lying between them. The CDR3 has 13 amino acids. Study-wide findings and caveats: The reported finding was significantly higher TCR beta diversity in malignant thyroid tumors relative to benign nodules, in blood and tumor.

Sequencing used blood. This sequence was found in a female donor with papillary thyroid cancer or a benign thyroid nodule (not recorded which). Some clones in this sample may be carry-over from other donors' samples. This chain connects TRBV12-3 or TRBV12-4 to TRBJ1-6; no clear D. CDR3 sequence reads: CASSLSNNSPLHF. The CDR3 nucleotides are TGTGCCAGCAGTTTAAGCAATAATTCACCCCTCCACTTT.